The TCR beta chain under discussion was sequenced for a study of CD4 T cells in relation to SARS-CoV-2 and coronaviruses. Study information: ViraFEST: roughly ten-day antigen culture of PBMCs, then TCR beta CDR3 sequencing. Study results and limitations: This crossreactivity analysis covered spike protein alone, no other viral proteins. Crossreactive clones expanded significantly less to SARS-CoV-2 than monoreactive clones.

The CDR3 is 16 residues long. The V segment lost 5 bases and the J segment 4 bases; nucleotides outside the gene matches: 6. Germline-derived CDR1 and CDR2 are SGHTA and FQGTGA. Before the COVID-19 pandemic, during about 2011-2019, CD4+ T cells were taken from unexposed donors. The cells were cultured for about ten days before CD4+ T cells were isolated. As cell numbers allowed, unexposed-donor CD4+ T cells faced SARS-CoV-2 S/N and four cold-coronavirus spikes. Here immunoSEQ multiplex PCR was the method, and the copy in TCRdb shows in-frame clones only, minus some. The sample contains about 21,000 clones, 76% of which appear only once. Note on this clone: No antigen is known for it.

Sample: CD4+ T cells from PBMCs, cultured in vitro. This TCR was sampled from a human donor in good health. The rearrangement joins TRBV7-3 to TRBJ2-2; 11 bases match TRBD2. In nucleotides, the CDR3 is TGTGCCAGCAGCGAACTAGCGGGAGAAGTCACCGGGGAGCTGTTTTTT. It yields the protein CASSELAGEVTGELFF.